This TCR beta chain was retrieved from a study of T cells after yellow fever vaccination. Universal primer sites and UMIs were introduced during 5'RACE template-switching synthesis of TCR cDNA. TCRdb re-derived calls from the 5' RACE reads in MiXCR, one entry per CDR3 protein. The sample has 140,000 to 150,000 distinct CDR3 sequences, less than 8.5% seen once; the top ten hold under 0.7%. Study-level points and caveats: Abundant contaminating clonotypes from the bulk population could appear in FACS-sorted repertoires. Although most clonotypes did not, a small share appeared in both CD4 and CD8 compartments.

This clonotype was seen repeatedly, ten times or more. The antigen remains undetermined. This clonotype originated in a man aged 30-40 years who received the YFV17D yellow fever vaccine. The sequences come from CD4+ T cells sorted from PBMCs, collected 10 days after the yellow fever booster vaccination.

CDR3 in DNA: TGTGCCAGCAGCTCGCGATGGGACAGCCCCTACGAGCAGTACTTC. The encoded protein is CASSSRWDSPYEQYF. V and J are TRBV7-9 and TRBJ2-7, with 7 bases identical to TRBD1. The CDR3 runs 15 residues. Per germline, CDR1 SEHNR and CDR2 FQNEAQ (reference sequence). V gave up 4 bases and J gave up 2 bases; unmatched junction bases: 8.